The 14 T cell receptor beta chains below all came from one sample that was sequenced in a study of cytomegalovirus exposure and HLA in healthy donors. PCR amplification relied on 60 Vbeta primers (plus 13 Jbeta primers). Repertoires were generated with immunoSEQ multiplex PCR, while TCRdb's copy carries only in-frame clones and drops some. The sample consists of about 130,000 clones, around 69% of them appearing once. Sequenced material: PBMCs. The receptors were sampled from a human donor in good health.

This chain uses TRBV7-2 with TRBJ2-1; D gene unclear. The CDR3 has 18 residues. Germline V gene data show CDR1 as SGHTA and CDR2 as FQGNSA. V gave up 1 base and J gave up 0 bases, with 16 bases separating them. CDR3 DNA sequence: TGTGCCAGCAGCTTAGTTCCAGACTTCCCCAGCTCCTACAATGAGCAGTTCTTC. It encodes CASSLVPDFPSSYNEQFF.

As concerns this clone: Germline is not matched at one junction end, which may reflect a read error. The chain recombines TRBV7-9 with TRBJ2-6; TRBD2 aligns across 9 bases. The CDR3 runs 17 residues. CDR1 is SEHNR and CDR2 is FQNEAQ in the germline V gene (reference sequence). As DNA, the CDR3 is TGTTCCAGCAGCTTCCCTAGCGGGGCGGCTGGGGCCAACGTCCTGACTTTC. Translated, it gives CSSSFPSGAAGANVLTF. Supplemented by reference TRBV7-9 and TRBJ2-6, the full variable domain reads DTGVSQNPRHKITKRGQNVTFRCDPISEHNRLYWYRQTLGQGPEFLTYFQNEAQLEKSRLLSDRFSAERPKGSFSTLEIQRTEQGDSAMYLCSSSFPSGAAGANVLTFGAGSRLTVL.

The gene calls are TRBV7-2 and TRBJ2-1, with D perhaps TRBD1 (6 bases). The V end was cut by 2 bases, the J end by 2 bases, with 10 bases between. The V gene's germline CDR1 is SGHTA and CDR2 FQGNSA. CDR3 size: 15 residues. CDR3: CASSLRQATYNEQFF. DNA for the CDR3: TGTGCCAGCAGCTTAAGACAGGCTACCTACAATGAGCAGTTCTTC. The variable domain in full, completed from reference TRBV7-2 and TRBJ2-1, reads GAGVSQSPSNKVTEKGKDVELRCDPISGHTALYWYRQSLGQGLEFLIYFQGNSAPDKSGLPSDRFSAERTGGSVSTLTIQRTQQEDSAVYLCASSLRQATYNEQFFGPGTRLTVL.

The chain couples TRBV7-9 to TRBJ2-3, with 8 bases fitting TRBD2. The germline gives CDR1 SEHNR, CDR2 FQNEAQ (reference sequence). The CDR3 sequence is 17 residues long. Trimming at V came to 1 base and at J to 2 bases, leaving 8 bases not matched to a gene. This chain's CDR3 is CASSLDLAGGLTDTQYF. The CDR3 nucleotides read TGTGCCAGCAGCTTAGATCTGGCGGGGGGCCTCACAGATACGCAGTATTTT.

The chain employs TRBV7-9 and TRBJ2-3; 9 nucleotides line up with TRBD2. V trimming: 1 base; J trimming: 3 bases; junction bases outside the gene matches: 2. The germline V gene has CDR1 SEHNR and CDR2 FQNEAQ (reference sequence). This CDR3 is 15 amino acids long. CDR3 nucleotide sequence: TGTGCCAGCAGCTTAGGGCTAGCGGGGACAGATACGCAGTATTTT. Amino acid sequence: CASSLGLAGTDTQYF. Filled out from reference TRBV7-9 and TRBJ2-3, the complete variable domain reads DTGVSQNPRHKITKRGQNVTFRCDPISEHNRLYWYRQTLGQGPEFLTYFQNEAQLEKSRLLSDRFSAERPKGSFSTLEIQRTEQGDSAMYLCASSLGLAGTDTQYFGPGTRLTVL.

CDR3 protein: CASSFRGNEKLFF. The CDR3 DNA reads as TGTGCCAGCAGTTTCAGGGGCAATGAAAAACTGTTTTTT. This rearrangement joins TRBV28 to TRBJ1-4, with D possibly matching TRBD1 (6 bases). Trimming removed 3 bases from V and 5 bases from J, with 7 bases in between. The CDR3 is made up of 13 amino acids. CDR1 and CDR2 from the germline V gene are MDHEN and SYDVKM.

This clone has only a few counts. V is TRBV18 and J is TRBJ2-3; a weak D match, TRBD1 (6 bases). Germline V gene data show CDR1 as KGHSH and CDR2 as LQKENI. The V gene lost 5 bases and the J gene lost 7 bases, with 7 bases spanning the gap. The CDR3 loop spans 11 amino acids. The CDR3 bases are TGTGCCAGCTCAGACAGGAATACGCAGTATTTT. Residues: CASSDRNTQYF.

This chain uses TRBV28 with TRBJ1-1; TRBD1 matches 10 bases. This CDR3 has 16 amino acids. V lost 5 bases and J lost 5; bases outside the gene matches: 11. Germline-derived CDR1 and CDR2 are MDHEN and SYDVKM. CDR3 nucleotide sequence: TGTGCCAGCAGTCCTGACAGGGGACAGGGGCGGACTGAAGCTTTCTTT. Translated: CASSPDRGQGRTEAFF.

The chain carries TRBV6-1 and TRBJ1-2; D may be TRBD1 (5 bases). Trimming left V 6 bases short and J 0 bases short, with 5 bases between. The CDR3 totals 12 residues. CDR1 MNHNS and CDR2 SASEGT come from the germline V gene. The chain's CDR3 is CASRGPNYGYTF. DNA for the CDR3: TGTGCCAGCAGGGGGCCTAACTATGGCTACACCTTC.

This chain connects TRBV6-1 to TRBJ1-2, with 9 nucleotides matching TRBD1. The V and J ends lost 5 bases and 8 bases, in that order; junction bases with no gene match: 12. Germline CDR1 reads MNHNS; CDR2 reads SASEGT. The CDR3 is 15 residues long. In DNA form, the CDR3 reads TGTGCCAGCAGTAAAACTGGACAGGGGATAGGGGGCTACACCTTC. Amino acids: CASSKTGQGIGGYTF.

V is TRBV7-2 and J is TRBJ2-5; D remains ambiguous. The DNA matches TRBJ2-7 better at its end, which makes the J call doubtful. This CDR3 has 14 residues. Germline V gene data show CDR1 as SGHTA and CDR2 as FQGNSA. CDR3 loop: CASSQNPGPYEQYF. Here the CDR3 DNA reads TGTGCCAGCAGCCAGAACCCTGGGCCCTACGAGCAGTACTTC.

The chain joins TRBV5-4 to TRBJ2-5; 8 nucleotides agree with TRBD2. V shed 6 bases and J 5 bases; nucleotides not matched to a gene: 21. CDR3 length: 18 residues. Germline CDR1 reads SGHNT; CDR2 reads YYREEE (reference sequence). In nucleotides, the CDR3 is TGTGCCAGCACCCTGGGGGGGGGTCGGTGCGGGAGGAGGGAGACCCAGTACTTC. The encoded protein is CASTLGGGRCGRRETQYF.

The rearrangement joins TRBV7-2 to TRBJ2-7; D is possibly TRBD1 (6 bases). Germline CDR1 is SGHTA and CDR2 is FQGNSA. V was shortened by 5 bases and J by 3 bases, with 8 bases between the two germline ends. This CDR3 has 12 residues. The CDR3 sequence: CASSARGYEQYF. CDR3 sequence (DNA): TGTGCCAGCAGCGCCAGGGGCTACGAGCAGTACTTC.

This clone was found a few times. The V gene is TRBV19, the J gene TRBJ1-6; 8 bases map to TRBD1. The junction had 8 bases not matched to a gene; V was cut back by 5 bases and J by 8 bases. The CDR3 has 15 amino acids. Germline V CDR1 and CDR2: LNHDA, SQIVND (reference sequence). The CDR3 loop reads CASSPDRGGDSPLHF. In DNA, the CDR3 is TGTGCCAGTAGTCCAGACAGGGGAGGAGATTCACCCCTCCACTTT.